These 21 T cell receptor beta chains originate from one sample sequenced in a study of T cells in localized non-small cell lung cancer. Assay used: immunoSEQ multiplex PCR; TCRdb lists only in-frame clones, some missing. The sample gives about 52,000 clones, roughly 86% of which show up once; roughly 16% is in the top ten. The sample in question was PBMCs, obtained before any cancer treatment. These receptors all stem from a female donor with stage II lung adenocarcinoma.

The rearrangement uses TRBV27 and TRBJ2-4; TRBD2 matches 8 bases. V lost 4 bases to trimming and J lost 6 bases; unmatched junction nucleotides: 14. Germline loops: CDR1 MNHEY, CDR2 SMNVEV (reference sequence). CDR3 length: 17 residues. CDR3 region: CASSSTRGAAAPNIQYF. The CDR3 DNA sequence: TGTGCCAGCAGTTCAACGCGGGGGGCGGCGGCGCCAAACATTCAGTACTTC.

The chain is built from TRBV19 and TRBJ2-1; 9 bases map to TRBD2. Trimming cost V 5 bases and J 6 bases; bases outside gene matches: 11. CDR3 size: 16 residues. The germline V gene has CDR1 LNHDA and CDR2 SQIVND (reference sequence). In DNA, the CDR3 is TGTGCCAGTAGTGGGCTAAGAGCGGGGGGTTTCAATGAGCAGTTCTTC. Protein: CASSGLRAGGFNEQFF.

The rearrangement uses TRBV6-5 and TRBJ1-2; no clear D gene. V lost 0 bases to trimming and J lost 8 bases, with 7 bases between them. Per the germline V gene, CDR1 is MNHEY and CDR2 is SVGAGI. CDR3 length equals 12 residues. The DNA for the CDR3 is TGTGCCAGCAGTTACTCGAACGCCGGCTACACCTTC. Amino acids: CASSYSNAGYTF.

This clone was seen just once. This chain links TRBV6-5 with TRBJ1-6, with D possibly TRBD1 on 6 matching bases. CDR1 and CDR2 (germline): MNHEY, SVGAGI. The CDR3 sequence is 15 residues long. V was clipped by 2 bases and J by 9 bases, with 14 bases between them. The CDR3 sequence: CASSYDGGLGSPLHF. CDR3 sequence (DNA): TGTGCCAGCAGTTACGATGGGGGGCTGGGTTCACCCCTCCACTTT.

The chain links TRBV6-6 to TRBJ2-1; 8 bases line up with TRBD2. This CDR3 contains 16 residues. Per germline, CDR1 MNHNY and CDR2 SVGAGI (reference sequence). Trimming cost V 0 bases and J 1 base; bases outside gene matches: 2. CDR3 protein: CASSYSSGSSYNEQFF. The CDR3 nucleotides are TGTGCCAGCAGTTACTCGAGCGGGAGTTCCTACAATGAGCAGTTCTTC.

J is TRBJ2-4 and V is TRBV27; 7 bases are shared with TRBD1. CDR1 MNHEY and CDR2 SMNVEV come from the germline V gene (reference sequence). CDR3 length: 15 residues. V lost 6 bases and J lost 8; bases outside the gene matches: 13. CDR3 amino acids: CASRDRPSNRDIQYF. The CDR3 DNA follows: TGTGCCAGCAGGGACAGGCCTTCTAATAGGGACATTCAGTACTTC.

J is TRBJ2-1 and V is TRBV19, with no clear D. The germline CDR1 and CDR2 sequences are LNHDA and SQIVND (reference sequence). The CDR3 is 15 amino acids. Deletions cut 1 base from V and 1 base from J, with 8 bases between. DNA of the CDR3: TGTGCCAGTAGTATAGGGTGGGGTTCCTACAATGAGCAGTTCTTC. Its translation is CASSIGWGSYNEQFF.

This clone was seen only once. This chain joins TRBV6-1 and TRBJ1-1; TRBD1 matches at 7 bases. This CDR3 is 12 amino acids long. With V trimmed by 10 bases and J by 5 bases, 7 bases remained unmatched. Germline V gives CDR1 MNHNS, CDR2 SASEGT. As DNA, the CDR3 is TGTGCCACCAAGGGACAGCTAACTGAAGCTTTCTTT. Protein product: CATKGQLTEAFF.

The genes are TRBV19 and TRBJ1-2, with D possibly matching TRBD1 (5 bases). V lost 11 bases and J 1 base, leaving 14 bases between the germline ends. The germline CDR1 and CDR2 sequences are LNHDA and SQIVND (reference sequence). The CDR3 length is 13 residues. DNA of the CDR3: TGTGCCGGGCGCGGGGGTAATAACTATGGCTACACCTTC. Translation: CAGRGGNNYGYTF.

The chain carries TRBV5-1 and TRBJ2-3; the D is unclear. The germline V gene has CDR1 SGHRS and CDR2 YFSETQ. There are 16 residues in the CDR3. The V end was cut by 6 bases, the J end by 1 base, with 18 bases between. In DNA, the CDR3 is TGCGCCAGCAAGTCCGAACCAGGTCTTGGCACAGATACGCAGTATTTT. It translates to CASKSEPGLGTDTQYF.

The rearrangement uses TRBV16 and TRBJ2-1; D ambiguous. Germline V gene lookup returns CDR1 KGHSY and CDR2 FQNENV. The CDR3 sequence is 12 residues long. Trimming took 0 bases from V and 12 from J, leaving 9 bases between them. In nucleotides, the CDR3 is TGTGCCAGCAGCCAATCGAAACGTGTGCAGTTCTTC. Its protein is CASSQSKRVQFF.

The chain carries TRBV19 and TRBJ2-7, with D possibly TRBD2 on 5 matching bases. There are 16 residues in the CDR3. V was cut by 1 base and J by 4 bases, with 17 bases left in between. Germline V gene data show CDR1 as LNHDA and CDR2 as SQIVND (reference sequence). CDR3 amino acids: CASSIGETYGPYEQYF. CDR3 nucleotides: TGTGCCAGTAGTATAGGGGAGACCTACGGCCCGTACGAGCAGTACTTC.

The rearrangement uses TRBV27 and TRBJ1-3; no reliable D call. The CDR3 sequence is 15 residues long. The V end was cut by 2 bases, the J end by 1 base, with 9 bases between. CDR1 is MNHEY, CDR2 SMNVEV, per germline (reference sequence). The CDR3 nucleotides are TGTGCCAGCAGTTTAGGAGCGCTTTCTGGAAACACCATATATTTT. Its protein is CASSLGALSGNTIYF.

The chain carries TRBV27 and TRBJ1-1; 8 bases match TRBD1. The V gene's germline CDR1 is MNHEY and CDR2 SMNVEV (reference sequence). With V trimmed by 6 bases and J by 6 bases, 12 bases remained unmatched. The length of the CDR3 is 15 residues. CDR3 loop: CASRLGGTGGSEAFF. The CDR3 DNA reads TGTGCCAGCAGATTAGGGGGGACAGGCGGTTCTGAAGCTTTCTTT.

J is TRBJ1-1 and V is TRBV7-8, with a possible D match to TRBD1 (6 bases). Germline V gives CDR1 SGHVS, CDR2 FQNEAQ. V lost 5 bases and J 4 bases, leaving 14 bases between the germline ends. This CDR3 is 14 amino acids long. CDR3 protein: CASSVVWGATEAFF. DNA for the CDR3: TGTGCCAGCAGCGTAGTTTGGGGGGCCACTGAAGCTTTCTTT. Together with reference TRBV7-8 and TRBJ1-1, the CDR3 gives the full variable domain: GAGVSQSPRYKVAKRGQDVALRCDPISGHVSLFWYQQALGQGPEFLTYFQNEAQLDKSGLPSDRFFAERPEGSVSTLKIQRTQQEDSAVYLCASSVVWGATEAFFGQGTRLTVV.

The V gene is TRBV27, the J gene TRBJ1-1, with a tentative D call TRBD1 (5 bases). The CDR3 is 13 residues long. CDR1 and CDR2 from the germline V gene are MNHEY and SMNVEV (reference sequence). Trimming took off 5 bases at V and 4 bases at J, with 11 bases between the two ends. In nucleotides, the CDR3 is TGTGCCAGCAGTCTCGGGGGGGGCACTGAAGCTTTCTTT. Translated, it gives CASSLGGGTEAFF.

The chain joins TRBV27 to TRBJ1-2; 9 nucleotides match TRBD1. Germline CDR1 MNHEY, CDR2 SMNVEV (reference sequence). The CDR3 has 15 residues. The V and J ends lost 4 bases and 4 bases, in that order; junction bases with no gene match: 7. The CDR3 bases are TGTGCCAGCAGTTCGTCGGGACAGGGACCCTATGGCTACACCTTC. As protein: CASSSSGQGPYGYTF.

This rearrangement joins TRBV5-6 to TRBJ1-2; D is undetermined. The CDR3 loop spans 17 amino acids. CDR1 is SGHDT, CDR2 YYEEEE, per germline. Trimming left V 0 bases short and J 2 bases short, with 17 bases between. In DNA, the CDR3 is TGTGCCAGCAGCTTGGCCGGTGGACGCTCCGTCAACTATGGCTACACCTTC. It yields the protein CASSLAGGRSVNYGYTF.

The chain carries TRBV5-1 and TRBJ1-2; 7 nucleotides align to TRBD1. V dropped 3 bases and J dropped 2; count of bases not matched to a gene: 4. The CDR3 contains 14 residues. Germline CDR1 SGHRS, CDR2 YFSETQ. CDR3 bases: TGCGCCAGCAGCTGGGGGACAGAAAACTATGGCTACACCTTC. Its protein is CASSWGTENYGYTF. The full variable domain, in which reference TRBV5-1 and TRBJ1-2 provide the parts outside the CDR3, is KAGVTQTPRYLIKTRGQQVTLSCSPISGHRSVSWYQQTPGQGLQFLFEYFSETQRNKGNFPGRFSGRQFSNSRSEMNVSTLELGDSALYLCASSWGTENYGYTFGSGTRLTVV.

The V and J genes are TRBV7-6 and TRBJ1-4, with a tentative D call TRBD1 (5 bases). Germline V gene lookup returns CDR1 SGHVS and CDR2 FNYEAQ. Trimming cost V 5 bases and J 7 bases, with 23 bases left between them. The length of the CDR3 is 17 residues. CDR3 in DNA: TGTGCCAGCAGCCAAGGGGTCCAATCTGAGATAAGTGAAAAACTGTTTTTT. Protein sequence: CASSQGVQSEISEKLFF. Filled out from reference TRBV7-6 and TRBJ1-4, the complete variable domain reads GAGVSQSPRYKVTKRGQDVALRCDPISGHVSLYWYRQALGQGPEFLTYFNYEAQQDKSGLPNDRFSAERPEGSISTLTIQRTEQRDSAMYRCASSQGVQSEISEKLFFGSGTQLSVL.

V and J are TRBV6-5 and TRBJ1-2, with 12 bases aligning to TRBD1. Trimming took 2 bases from V and 4 from J; bases not matched to a gene: 5. CDR3 size: 16 residues. In germline, CDR1 is MNHEY, CDR2 SVGAGI. The CDR3 region has the DNA TGTGCCAGCAGTTACGGGACAGGGGGCGCCCGCTATGGCTACACCTTC. It translates to CASSYGTGGARYGYTF.